The clone carrying this TCR beta chain was seen a few times. Its antigen is currently unknown. The record originates from a study of molecular identifiers for immune sequencing clone quantification. Points from the study as a whole: Clones exceeding 20 RNA copies carried over 97% of effector molecules but under 1% of naive-cell molecules.

Between about 18,000 and 1,100,000 sorted cells, with 10%, 30% or 50% RNA, yielded naive CD8 libraries. Trimming removed 4 bases from V and 0 bases from J; junction bases left unmatched: 7. CDR1 is SNHLY, CDR2 FYNNEI, per germline. This CDR3 has 18 amino acids. MiXCR, run by TCRdb on the PCR reads, gives a single entry per CDR3 protein. The data contain about 640,000 distinct CDR3 sequences, just under 20% of them singletons. The sequence was obtained from a human donor in good health. Some libraries in this study had Jurkat cell RNA spiked in. The V and J genes are TRBV2 and TRBJ2-3; TRBD2 matches at 13 bases. The sequenced material came from naive CD8+ T cells from blood, with Jurkat cell RNA spiked in. Described subset: FACS-sorted CD8+CD4-CCR7+CD45RA+ naive T cells. CDR3 DNA sequence: TGTGCCAGCAGTGTGGTGGGACTAGCGGGGTATAGCACAGATACGCAGTATTTT. This sequence encodes CASSVVGLAGYSTDTQYF.